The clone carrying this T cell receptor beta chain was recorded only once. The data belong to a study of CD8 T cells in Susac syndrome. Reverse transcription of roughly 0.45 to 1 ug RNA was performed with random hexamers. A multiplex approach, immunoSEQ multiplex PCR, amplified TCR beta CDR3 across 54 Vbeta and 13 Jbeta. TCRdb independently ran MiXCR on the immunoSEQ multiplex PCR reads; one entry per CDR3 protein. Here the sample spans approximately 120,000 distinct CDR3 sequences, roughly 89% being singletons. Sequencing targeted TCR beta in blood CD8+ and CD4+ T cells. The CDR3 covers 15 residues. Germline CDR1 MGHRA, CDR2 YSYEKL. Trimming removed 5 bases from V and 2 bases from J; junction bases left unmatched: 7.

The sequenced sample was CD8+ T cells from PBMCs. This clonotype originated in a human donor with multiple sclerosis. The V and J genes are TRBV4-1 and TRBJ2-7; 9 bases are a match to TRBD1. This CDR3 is CASSYRQGDTYEQYF. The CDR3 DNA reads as TGCGCCAGCAGCTACCGACAGGGGGATACCTACGAGCAGTACTTC.